Listed below are T cell receptor beta chains from one sample, sequenced in a study of CD8 T cells in ankylosing spondylitis. TCRdb reprocessed the 5' RACE reads with MiXCR, giving one entry per CDR3 protein. The data contain 250,000 or so distinct CDR3 sequences, 15% to 20% of them singletons. The source material was blood, either unsorted or a sorted T cell fraction (not recorded which). These receptors were obtained from a male donor with ankylosing spondylitis or in good health (not recorded which). Both conserved end residues are part of each CDR3. D genes are given only for firm matches. Clone size appears in some rows only: once, few, many, or a class for an expanded clone.

NA | NA | TRBJ2-7 | TRBV2 | TGTGCCAGCATTCTCAGGGAACTCTCCTACGAGCAGTACTTC | CASILRELSYEQYF
many | NA | TRBJ2-1 | TRBV9 | TGTGCCAGCAGCGCTGATTCGGGAGACGCCCCGTTCTTC | CASSADSGDAPFF
NA | NA | TRBJ2-7 | TRBV3-1 | TGTGCCAGCAGCCAACAATCCGACCGAACCTCCTACGAGCAGTACTTC | CASSQQSDRTSYEQYF
few | NA | TRBJ1-2 | TRBV12-3/TRBV12-4 | TGTGCCAGCACCTTAGGAGGGGATGGCTACACCTTC | CASTLGGDGYTF
NA | TRBD2 | TRBJ2-7 | TRBV5-6 | TGTGCCAGCACCAAGAAGGACGGGAGGGACGAGCAGTACTTC | CASTKKDGRDEQYF
NA | NA | TRBJ2-7 | TRBV29-1 | TGCAGCGTTGCCCTCCTCGGGACAAGCGAGCAGTACTTC | CSVALLGTSEQYF
NA | TRBD1 | TRBJ2-7 | TRBV6-1 | TGTGCCAGCACTCCGGGACAGTCTCCCTACGAGCATTACTTC | CASTPGQSPYEHYF
few | NA | TRBJ1-6 | TRBV5-6 | TGTGCCAGCAGCTTTGGGACGACAGCAGGCTCACCCCTCCACTTT | CASSFGTTAGSPLHF
many | NA | TRBJ2-3 | TRBV5-6 | TGTGCCAGCAGCTTGGCCCTGGGGGGTAGCACAGATACGCAGTATTTT | CASSLALGGSTDTQYF
NA | NA | TRBJ2-7 | TRBV6-5 | TGTGCCAGCAGTGCGGGAAACTACGAGCAGTACTTC | CASSAGNYEQYF
many | NA | TRBJ2-3 | TRBV12-3/TRBV12-4 | TGTGCCAGCAGTTTCCTAGCCTTGGGCACAGATACGCAGTATTTT | CASSFLALGTDTQYF
many | TRBD2 | TRBJ2-7 | TRBV2 | TGTGCCAGCGCGGTCGCGCCTAGCGGGAGAATCTACGAGCAGTACTTC | CASAVAPSGRIYEQYF
few | NA | TRBJ2-5 | TRBV6-5 | TGTGCCAGCGGGACGGGCACCACTCCCCTCTTCTTC | CASGTGTTPLFF
few | TRBD2 | TRBJ2-3 | TRBV6-5 | TGTGCCAGCAGTTACGGGACTAGGGGGGATACGCAGTATTTT | CASSYGTRGDTQYF
many | TRBD2 | TRBJ2-1 | TRBV11-2 | TGTGCCAGCAGCTTAGATCTCGGGGGGGTTAAGTTCTTC | CASSLDLGGVKFF
many | NA | TRBJ2-5 | TRBV25-1 | TGTGCCAGCGGCAAGGGAGAGACCCAGTACTTC | CASGKGETQYF
NA | NA | TRBJ1-4 | TRBV4-1 | TGCGCCAGCAGCCAAGATAAAATTGGCGGAGGCGCGCGGGAAAAACTGTTTTTT | CASSQDKIGGGAREKLFF
few | NA | TRBJ2-5 | TRBV29-1 | TGCAGCGTTGATCCGGGACTTCAAGAGACCCAGTACTTC | CSVDPGLQETQYF
NA | NA | TRBJ2-2 | TRBV11-2 | TGTGCCAGCAGCTCGTGGACAGCTACCGGGGAGCTGTTTTTT | CASSSWTATGELFF
few | TRBD1 | TRBJ1-5 | TRBV12-3/TRBV12-4 | TGTGCCAGCAGTTTAGGGACAGGGTCTGGTGTGCCCCAGCATTTT | CASSLGTGSGVPQHF
NA | NA | TRBJ2-7 | TRBV20-1 | TGCAGTAAGTGGGAATTCGTGGTAGGAGCCTACGAGCAGTACTTC | CSKWEFVVGAYEQYF
NA | TRBD2 | TRBJ2-7 | TRBV9 | TGTGCCAGCAGCGTAGGGGTAGCGGGAAGCCACGAGCAGTACTTC | CASSVGVAGSHEQYF
NA | NA | TRBJ1-1 | TRBV15 | TGTGCCACCAGCAGAGATCTAACAGATTTGAACACTGAAGCTTTCTTT | CATSRDLTDLNTEAFF
NA | TRBD2 | TRBJ2-5 | TRBV6-2/TRBV6-3 | TGTGCCAGCAGTTATCTAGCGGGAGAGTGGCAAGAGACCCAGTACTTC | CASSYLAGEWQETQYF
NA | TRBD2 | TRBJ2-1 | TRBV6-5 | TGTGCCAGTATAACTCTAGCGGGAGGTTACAATGAGCAGTTCTTC | CASITLAGGYNEQFF
NA | TRBD2 | TRBJ2-1 | TRBV20-1 | TGCAGTGCTCGTGGACTAGCTCTAACCTCTCTCTACAATGAGCAGTTCTTC | CSARGLALTSLYNEQFF
many | TRBD1 | TRBJ2-2 | TRBV3-1 | TGTGCCAGCAGCCAAGATCTGACAGGGTGGGACACCGGGGAGCTGTTTTTT | CASSQDLTGWDTGELFF
NA | NA | TRBJ1-1 | TRBV6-2/TRBV6-3 | TGTGCCAGCAGTTACGGGTCAGTGGGTATGAACACTGAAGCTTTCTTT | CASSYGSVGMNTEAFF
many | NA | TRBJ2-7 | TRBV20-1 | TGCAGTGCCAAGACCGCTACAGGACTCTCCTACGAGCAGTACTTC | CSAKTATGLSYEQYF
few | TRBD2 | TRBJ2-7 | TRBV11-1 | TGTGCCAGCAGCCCCTCGATGAGTAGCGGGAGCCCCTACGAGCAGTACTTC | CASSPSMSSGSPYEQYF
many | NA | TRBJ1-1 | TRBV3-1 | TGTGCCAGCAGCCAAGGTGGGGGTTACAGCACTGAAGCTTTCTTT | CASSQGGGYSTEAFF
few | TRBD2 | TRBJ2-1 | TRBV7-7 | TGTGCTAGCAGCGCCAGCGGGGTCAGCTCCTACAATGAGCAGTTCTTC | CASSASGVSSYNEQFF
few | TRBD2 | TRBJ2-7 | TRBV27 | TGTGCCAGCAGTACCCCCTATGGGGGAGGGCGGAACGAGCAGTACTTC | CASSTPYGGGRNEQYF
NA | TRBD1 | TRBJ1-1 | TRBV5-1 | TGCGCCAGCAGCTGGACAGGGGCAGGGGCGAACACTGAAGCTTTCTTT | CASSWTGAGANTEAFF
few | TRBD2 | TRBJ2-7 | TRBV29-1 | TGCAGCGTTGCTGTCCGGGAGGGGTACGAGCAGTACTTC | CSVAVREGYEQYF
few | NA | TRBJ2-5 | TRBV28 | TGTGCCAGCTGCCCCCGGGACTCCGGGACCCAGTACTTC | CASCPRDSGTQYF
few | NA | TRBJ2-1 | TRBV29-1 | TGCAGCGTAGATAGGTGGTCCTACAATGAGCAGTTCTTC | CSVDRWSYNEQFF
NA | TRBD2 | TRBJ2-3 | TRBV7-8 | TGTGCCAGCAGCTTAAGGCTAGCGGGAATAGATACGCAGTATTTT | CASSLRLAGIDTQYF
few | NA | TRBJ2-7 | TRBV25-1 | TGTGCCAGCAGTGAATTTGCAGGCACCCACGAGCAGTACTTC | CASSEFAGTHEQYF
NA | TRBD1 | TRBJ2-3 | TRBV5-6 | TGTGCCAGCAGCTATGATTCCGGGACAGGCACAGATACGCAGTATTTT | CASSYDSGTGTDTQYF
NA | NA | TRBJ1-5 | TRBV21-1 | TGTGCCAGCAGCACCCGAGGGACAGCCCCATATAGCAATCAGCCCCAGCATTTT | CASSTRGTAPYSNQPQHF
NA | NA | TRBJ1-5 | TRBV20-1 | TGCAGTGCTAGACGTAATTGGGATAGCAATCAGCCCCAGCATTTT | CSARRNWDSNQPQHF
few | NA | TRBJ2-4 | TRBV9 | TGTGCCAGCAGCGTATCTGGTCAGGGTATCATGGCCAAAAACATTCAGTACTTC | CASSVSGQGIMAKNIQYF
many | TRBD2 | TRBJ2-3 | TRBV27 | TGTGCCAGCAGTTTATCGGCTAGCGGGCCCCCAGATACGCAGTATTTT | CASSLSASGPPDTQYF
many | TRBD1 | TRBJ2-7 | TRBV28 | TGTGCCAGCAGTTTATGGGACAGGCTAACCGACTACGAGCAGTACTTC | CASSLWDRLTDYEQYF
few | NA | TRBJ2-2 | TRBV12-3/TRBV12-4 | TGTGCCAGCAGTTTCCAGGGGAACACCGGGGAGCTGTTTTTT | CASSFQGNTGELFF
NA | NA | TRBJ2-7 | TRBV29-1 | TGCAGCGTTGAAGATCCCCACGGAGCCTACGAGCAGTACTTC | CSVEDPHGAYEQYF
once | NA | TRBJ2-3 | TRBV27 | TGTGCCAGCAGAGTTCGGGAGTGGGCCACAGATACGCAGTATTTT | CASRVREWATDTQYF